Following are 30 T cell receptor beta chains from one sample sequenced in a study of blood T cell repertoires in COVID-19. Measured with immunoSEQ multiplex PCR; TCRdb has only the in-frame clones, and not every one. The sample records 200,000 to 250,000 clones, more than 75% being singletons. Source material: peripheral blood. The receptors here all came from a man in his 60s with acute or convalescent COVID-19.

The rearrangement uses TRBV24-1 and TRBJ2-1, with 10 bases lining up with TRBD2. The V gene's germline CDR1 is KGHDR and CDR2 SFDVKD. The CDR3 runs to 16 residues. Trimming at V came to 4 bases and at J to 0 bases, leaving 2 bases not matched to a gene. CDR3 sequence reads: CATSEPSGSSYNEQFF. CDR3 bases: TGTGCCACCAGTGAGCCTAGCGGGAGCTCCTACAATGAGCAGTTCTTC.

The gene calls are TRBV1 and TRBJ1-5; the table assigns TRBD1, which was not confirmed against the DNA. TRBV1 is a listed pseudogene. The CDR3 consists of 18 residues. The DNA for the CDR3 is TGCACCAGCAGCCAAGAATTTGGGGGCGGCAGGGAGCGTCAGCCCCAGCATTTT. It is translated as CTSSQEFGGGRERQPQHF.

The genes are TRBV18 and TRBJ1-2; D remains ambiguous. V shed 3 bases and J shed 1 base, with 12 bases lying between them. Germline-derived CDR1 and CDR2 are KGHSH and LQKENI. The CDR3 loop spans 15 amino acids. The CDR3 region is CASSPLRELNYGYTF. In nucleotides, the CDR3 is TGTGCCAGCTCACCGCTGAGGGAACTTAACTATGGCTACACCTTC. The whole variable domain, remainder taken from reference TRBV18 and TRBJ1-2, is NAGVMQNPRHLVRRRGQEARLRCSPMKGHSHVYWYRQLPEEGLKFMVYLQKENIIDESGMPKERFSAEFPKEGPSILRIQQVVRGDSAAYFCASSPLRELNYGYTFGSGTRLTVV.

The chain carries TRBV5-1 and TRBJ2-7; TRBD2 agrees at 8 bases. The CDR3 covers 17 residues. CDR1 and CDR2 (germline): SGHRS, YFSETQ. J lost 4 bases, V lost 3 bases, and 15 bases had no gene match. DNA for the CDR3: TGCGCCAGCAGCTCGGAAGGCGTACCGGGACTAGGGTACGAGCAGTACTTC. Protein product: CASSSEGVPGLGYEQYF.

This rearrangement joins TRBV10-2 to TRBJ1-4, with a tentative D call TRBD1 (6 bases). The V gene's germline CDR1 is WSHSY and CDR2 SAAADI. Between the trimmed V and J ends, which lost 4 bases and 10 bases, there was a span of 13 bases. This CDR3 comprises 13 residues. CDR3 in DNA: TGCGCCAGCAGTGCCGGCTTACAGGGAAAACTGTTTTTT. It translates to CASSAGLQGKLFF.

The chain joins TRBV14 to TRBJ1-1, with D hard to call. CDR3 length: 13 amino acids. V was cut by 1 base and J by 4 bases, with 7 bases left in between. CDR1 SGHDN and CDR2 FVKESK come from the germline V gene. CDR3: CASSQGPGTEAFF. The CDR3 nucleotides read TGTGCCAGCAGCCAAGGTCCGGGCACTGAAGCTTTCTTT.

The chain joins TRBV4-2 to TRBJ1-2, with D possibly matching TRBD1 (5 bases). CDR3 length equals 15 residues. V shed 3 bases and J shed 3 bases, with 14 bases lying between them. Looked up from germline, CDR1 is LGHNA and CDR2 is YNFKEQ. CDR3 nucleotide sequence: TGTGCCAGCAGCCAGGTGGGGGGTTGGGACTATGGCTACACCTTC. Residues: CASSQVGGWDYGYTF.

The chain is built from TRBV10-1 and TRBJ1-6; 7 bases agree with TRBD1. The length of the CDR3 is 14 residues. Germline assignment: CDR1 WNHNN and CDR2 SYGVQD (reference sequence). The trim removed 0 bases at V and 7 bases at J, leaving 0 bases unmatched. CDR3 coding DNA: TGCGCCAGCAGTGAGTCGGGACAGAATTCACCCCTCCACTTT. Its translation is CASSESGQNSPLHF.

The V and J genes are TRBV18 and TRBJ2-5; no definite D call. The V and J ends lost 6 bases and 2 bases respectively, with 4 bases between them. The CDR3 has 11 residues. CDR1 and CDR2 (germline): KGHSH, LQKENI. The CDR3 reads CASSEQETQYF. CDR3 sequence (DNA): TGTGCCAGCTCGGAGCAAGAGACCCAGTACTTC.

This chain links TRBV6-1 with TRBJ1-5, with D perhaps TRBD1 (5 bases). The CDR3 is made up of 15 amino acids. CDR1 and CDR2 from the germline V gene are MNHNS and SASEGT. V was cut by 3 bases and J by 3 bases, with 12 bases left in between. CDR3 region: CASSEAGHHNQPQHF. In nucleotides, the CDR3 is TGTGCCAGCAGTGAGGCAGGACACCACAATCAGCCCCAGCATTTT.

CDR3 loop: CAWSVLGAVSQHF. In DNA, the CDR3 is TGTGCCTGGAGTGTACTTGGGGCTGTTTCCCAGCATTTT. The chain employs TRBV30 and TRBJ1-5; tentative D call: TRBD1 (5 bases). Trimming took 0 bases from V and 11 from J, leaving 14 bases between them. Germline V gene lookup returns CDR1 GTSNPN and CDR2 SVGIG (reference sequence). The CDR3 length is 13 residues.

This clone was counted a single time. V usage is TRBV25-1 and J usage is TRBJ1-6; 8 bases align to TRBD1. Trimming took 2 bases from V and 10 from J; bases not matched to a gene: 7. The CDR3 runs to 15 residues. Germline CDR1 and CDR2: MGHDK and SYGVNS. The CDR3 region has the DNA TGTGCCAGCAGTGAAGGTGGTACAGGGGGATCACCCCTCCACTTT. It codes for CASSEGGTGGSPLHF. The complete variable domain, with remaining parts taken from reference TRBV25-1 and TRBJ1-6, reads EADIYQTPRYLVIGTGKKITLECSQTMGHDKMYWYQQDPGMELHLIHYSYGVNSTEKGDLSSESTVSRIRTEHFPLTLESARPSHTSQYLCASSEGGTGGSPLHFGNGTRLTVT.

This chain connects TRBV5-1 to TRBJ2-5, with 7 bases lining up with TRBD1. Trimming removed 3 bases from V and 5 bases from J; junction bases left unmatched: 7. CDR3 length: 14 amino acids. Germline CDR1 and CDR2: SGHRS and YFSETQ. CDR3 DNA: TGCGCCAGCAGCTCGCGACAGGGAGAGGAGACCCAGTACTTC. Translated: CASSSRQGEETQYF.

This clone has just one count. CDR3 sequence reads: CASSHTSNRVHEQFF. In nucleotides, the CDR3 is TGTGCCAGCTCCCATACCTCTAACAGGGTGCATGAGCAGTTCTTC. The chain has TRBV27 and TRBJ2-1; tentative D call: TRBD1 (6 bases). Germline V gene sequence: CDR1 MNHEY, CDR2 SMNVEV (reference sequence). This CDR3 comprises 15 residues. V dropped 8 bases and J dropped 8 bases, with 22 bases sitting between them.

The chain carries TRBV6-5 and TRBJ2-3, with 8 bases matching TRBD1. V gave up 6 bases and J gave up 1 base; unmatched junction bases: 3. Germline CDR1 is MNHEY and CDR2 is SVGAGI. This CDR3 spans 14 amino acids. Here the CDR3 reads CASSRGQGTDTQYF. CDR3 sequence (DNA): TGTGCCAGCAGCAGGGGGCAAGGCACAGATACGCAGTATTTT.

The J gene is TRBJ2-3, the V gene TRBV9, with 8 nucleotides matching TRBD2. The CDR3 consists of 15 residues. Germline-derived CDR1 and CDR2 are SGDLS and YYNGEE. Trimming cost V 4 bases and J 2 bases; bases outside gene matches: 6. The CDR3 here is CASSPRAGVTDTQYF. The CDR3 DNA reads as TGTGCCAGCAGCCCAAGAGCGGGGGTCACAGATACGCAGTATTTT.

This clone was observed a few times. V and J are TRBV23-1 and TRBJ1-6; a weak D match, TRBD1 (5 bases). TRBV23-1 is known as an ORF, though its function is uncertain. The CDR3 is made up of 12 amino acids. V shed 6 bases and J shed 9 bases, with 9 bases lying between them. CDR3 sequence: CASRTRVSPLHF. The CDR3 nucleotides read TGCGCCAGCAGGACCAGGGTTTCACCCCTCCACTTT.

This chain uses TRBV5-1 with TRBJ2-1; 7 bases are a match to TRBD1. Germline V gene data show CDR1 as SGHRS and CDR2 as YFSETQ. Unmatched junction bases numbered 6, after V lost 0 bases and J lost 9 bases. The CDR3 is made up of 14 amino acids. This CDR3 reads CASSLDRGVGEQFF. The CDR3 DNA reads TGCGCCAGCAGCTTGGACAGGGGAGTGGGTGAGCAGTTCTTC.

The chain employs TRBV19 and TRBJ1-3; 8 bases fit TRBD1. CDR3 length: 16 residues. Germline lookup yields CDR1 LNHDA and CDR2 SQIVND (reference sequence). J gave up 4 bases and V 6 bases, and 11 bases lay outside the gene matches. The CDR3 nucleotides are TGTGCCAGTAGGATCCGGGGACAGGAGGCCGGAAACACCATATATTTT. Translated, it gives CASRIRGQEAGNTIYF.

This sequence joins TRBV19 and TRBJ2-3, with 7 positions matching TRBD2. Germline V gene sequence: CDR1 LNHDA, CDR2 SQIVND (reference sequence). This CDR3 has 16 residues. Trimming took 5 bases from V and 4 from J; bases not matched to a gene: 12. The CDR3 nucleotides are TGTGCCAGTAGTCGACGGGGAGGGAGGGGTCCAGATACGCAGTATTTT. Its protein product is CASSRRGGRGPDTQYF.

V usage is TRBV29-1 and J usage is TRBJ2-5, with 13 positions matching TRBD2. The CDR3 is made up of 15 amino acids. Per the germline V gene, CDR1 is SQVTM and CDR2 is ANQGSEA. V shed 5 bases, J shed 1 base, and the junction held 4 bases outside the gene matches. In DNA form, the CDR3 reads TGCAGCGTTACCACTAGCGGGGGGGGCCAAGAGACCCAGTACTTC. Encoded protein: CSVTTSGGGQETQYF.

V is TRBV11-3 and J is TRBJ1-1; D not certain. The V gene's germline CDR1 is SGHNT and CDR2 YENEEA. This CDR3 spans 14 amino acids. Trimming removed 0 bases at V and 4 bases at J, with 9 bases between. CDR3 coding DNA: TGTGCCAGCAGCTTAGATGGCCGGGGCACTGAAGCTTTCTTT. The encoded protein is CASSLDGRGTEAFF.

V gene TRBV21-1 combines with J gene TRBJ1-1. TRBV21-1 is a recognized pseudogene. The CDR3 consists of 15 residues. The CDR3 reads CASSKDGVVGTEAFF. CDR3 sequence (DNA): TGTGCCAGCAGCAAAGATGGAGTGGTGGGCACTGAAGCTTTCTTT.

V gene TRBV18 combines with J gene TRBJ2-5, with D possibly being TRBD1 (6 bases). V was shortened by 3 bases and J by 5 bases, with 13 bases between the two germline ends. Germline assignment: CDR1 KGHSH and CDR2 LQKENI. This CDR3 is built from 14 residues. CDR3 nucleotide sequence: TGTGCCAGCTCACCCTCGGTGGGGGCGGAGACCCAGTACTTC. This codes for CASSPSVGAETQYF.

The rearrangement joins TRBV5-8 to TRBJ1-1; maybe TRBD1 (6 bases). The CDR3 runs 12 residues. Germline V CDR1 and CDR2: SGHTS, YDEGEE. V lost 4 bases and J lost 4, with 8 bases in between. The CDR3 bases are TGTGCCAGCAGCCGCAGGGGCACTGAAGCTTTCTTT. This sequence encodes CASSRRGTEAFF. Looking up the rest from reference TRBV5-8 and TRBJ1-1 gives the full variable domain: EAGVTQSPTHLIKTRGQQATLRCSPISGHTSVYWYQQALGLGLQFLLWYDEGEERNRGNFPPRFSGRQFPNYSSELNVNALELEDSALYLCASSRRGTEAFFGQGTRLTVV.

This clone was seen only once. The rearrangement uses TRBV7-3 and TRBJ2-5, with 11 nucleotides matching TRBD2. Germline assignment: CDR1 SGHTA and CDR2 FQGTGA. V trimming: 1 base; J trimming: 5 bases; junction bases outside the gene matches: 12. The CDR3 sequence is 18 residues long. The CDR3 region is CASSLSPLAGGPRETQYF. DNA of the CDR3: TGTGCCAGCAGCTTAAGCCCTCTAGCGGGGGGCCCCCGTGAGACCCAGTACTTC.

This rearrangement joins TRBV7-7 to TRBJ2-2; D is perhaps TRBD1 (6 bases). There are 15 residues in the CDR3. Germline V CDR1 and CDR2: SSHAT, FNYEAQ (reference sequence). V was clipped by 7 bases and J by 3 bases, with 15 bases between them. The CDR3 is CASTKNQGYTGELFF. CDR3 nucleotides: TGTGCCAGCACAAAAAATCAGGGGTACACCGGGGAGCTGTTTTTT.

The chain combines TRBV19 with TRBJ1-2; no clear D. Germline values: CDR1 LNHDA, CDR2 SQIVND (reference sequence). Between the trimmed V and J ends, which lost 5 bases and 2 bases, there was a span of 12 bases. The CDR3 is 14 residues long. The CDR3 region is CASSPRVENYGYTF. Written as DNA, the CDR3 is TGTGCCAGTAGTCCCCGGGTAGAGAACTATGGCTACACCTTC.

V gene TRBV13 combines with J gene TRBJ2-7; 8 bases are a match to TRBD1. CDR1 PRHDT and CDR2 FYEKMQ come from the germline V gene (reference sequence). J gave up 2 bases and V 5 bases, and 5 bases lay outside the gene matches. This CDR3 region has 14 residues. The CDR3 reads CASSPGQGPYEQYF. DNA for the CDR3: TGTGCCAGCAGCCCTGGACAGGGTCCCTACGAGCAGTACTTC.

About this clone: Distinct nucleotide sequences in the sample also encode this CDR3. This sequence joins TRBV6-6 and TRBJ1-4; D uncertain. In germline, CDR1 is MNHNY, CDR2 SVGAGI (reference sequence). This CDR3 contains 11 residues. The ends were cut back, 6 bases at V and 8 bases at J, with 7 bases in the middle. CDR3 DNA sequence: TGTGCCAGCAGGGGAGGCGAAAAACTGTTTTTT. Translated: CASRGGEKLFF.